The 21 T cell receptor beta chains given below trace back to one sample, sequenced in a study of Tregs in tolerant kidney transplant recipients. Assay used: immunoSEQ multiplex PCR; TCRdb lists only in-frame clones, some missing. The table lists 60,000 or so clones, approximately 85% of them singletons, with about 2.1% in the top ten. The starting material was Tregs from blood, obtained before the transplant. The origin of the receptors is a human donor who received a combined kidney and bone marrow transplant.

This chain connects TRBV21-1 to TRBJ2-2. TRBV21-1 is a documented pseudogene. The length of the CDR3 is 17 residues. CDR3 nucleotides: TGTGCCAGCAGCAAACGGGGCGGCAGGTCGAACACCGGGGAGCTGTTTTTT. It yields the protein CASSKRGGRSNTGELFF.

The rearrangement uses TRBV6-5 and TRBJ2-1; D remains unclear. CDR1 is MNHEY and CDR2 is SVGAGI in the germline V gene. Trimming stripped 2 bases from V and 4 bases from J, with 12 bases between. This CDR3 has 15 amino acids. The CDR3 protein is CASSYRIGLYNEQFF. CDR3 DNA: TGTGCCAGCAGTTACCGCATCGGGCTATACAATGAGCAGTTCTTC.

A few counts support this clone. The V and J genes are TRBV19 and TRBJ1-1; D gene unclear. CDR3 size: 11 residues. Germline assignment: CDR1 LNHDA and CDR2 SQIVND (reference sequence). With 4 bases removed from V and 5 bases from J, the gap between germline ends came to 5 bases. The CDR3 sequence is CASSRGTEAFF. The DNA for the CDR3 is TGTGCCAGTAGTAGGGGAACTGAAGCTTTCTTT.

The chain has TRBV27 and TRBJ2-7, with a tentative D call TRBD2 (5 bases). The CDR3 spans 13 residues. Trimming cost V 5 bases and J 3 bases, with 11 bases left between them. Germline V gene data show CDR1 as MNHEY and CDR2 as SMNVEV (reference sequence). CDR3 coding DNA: TGTGCCAGCAGTCCGGACTGGGGCTACGAGCAGTACTTC. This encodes CASSPDWGYEQYF.

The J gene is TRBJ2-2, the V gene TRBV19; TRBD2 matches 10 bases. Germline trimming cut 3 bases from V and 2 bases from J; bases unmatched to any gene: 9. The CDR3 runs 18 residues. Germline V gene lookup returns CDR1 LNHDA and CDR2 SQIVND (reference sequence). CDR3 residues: CASSMFASGGRNTGELFF. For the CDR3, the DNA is TGTGCCAGTAGTATGTTTGCTAGCGGGGGAAGAAACACCGGGGAGCTGTTTTTT.

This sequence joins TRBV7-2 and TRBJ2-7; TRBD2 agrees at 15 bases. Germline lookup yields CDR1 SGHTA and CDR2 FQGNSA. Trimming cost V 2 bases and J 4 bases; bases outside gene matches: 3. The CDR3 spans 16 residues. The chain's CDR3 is CASSLRGTSGGYEQYF. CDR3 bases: TGTGCCAGCAGCTTACGAGGGACTAGCGGGGGGTACGAGCAGTACTTC. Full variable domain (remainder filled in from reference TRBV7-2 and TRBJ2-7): GAGVSQSPSNKVTEKGKDVELRCDPISGHTALYWYRQSLGQGLEFLIYFQGNSAPDKSGLPSDRFSAERTGGSVSTLTIQRTQQEDSAVYLCASSLRGTSGGYEQYFGPGTRLTVT.

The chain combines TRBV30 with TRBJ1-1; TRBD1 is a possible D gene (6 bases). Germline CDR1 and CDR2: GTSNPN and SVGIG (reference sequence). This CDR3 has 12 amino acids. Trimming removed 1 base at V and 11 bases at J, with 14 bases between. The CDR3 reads CAWSDRALLAFF. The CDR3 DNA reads TGTGCCTGGAGTGACAGGGCCCTTTTGGCTTTCTTT.

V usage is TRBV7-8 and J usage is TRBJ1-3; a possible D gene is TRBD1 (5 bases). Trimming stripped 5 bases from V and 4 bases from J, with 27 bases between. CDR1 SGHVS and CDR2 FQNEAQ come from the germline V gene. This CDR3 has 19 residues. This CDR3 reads CASSPLLAGSTEAGNTIYF. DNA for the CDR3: TGTGCCAGCAGCCCTCTGCTAGCAGGGAGTACGGAGGCCGGAAACACCATATATTTT.

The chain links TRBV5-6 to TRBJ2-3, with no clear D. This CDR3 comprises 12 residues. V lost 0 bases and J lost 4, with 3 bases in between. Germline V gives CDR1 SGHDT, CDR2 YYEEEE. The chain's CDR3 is CASSLVPDTQYF. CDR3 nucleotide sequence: TGTGCCAGCAGCTTGGTCCCAGATACGCAGTATTTT.

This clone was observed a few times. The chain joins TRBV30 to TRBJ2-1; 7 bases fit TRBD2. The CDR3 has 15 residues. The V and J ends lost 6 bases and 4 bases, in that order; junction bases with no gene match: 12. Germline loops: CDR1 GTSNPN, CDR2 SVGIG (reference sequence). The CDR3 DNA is TGTGCCTGTGCTGGTCGCGGGAGCGTTTACAATGAGCAGTTCTTC. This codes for CACAGRGSVYNEQFF.

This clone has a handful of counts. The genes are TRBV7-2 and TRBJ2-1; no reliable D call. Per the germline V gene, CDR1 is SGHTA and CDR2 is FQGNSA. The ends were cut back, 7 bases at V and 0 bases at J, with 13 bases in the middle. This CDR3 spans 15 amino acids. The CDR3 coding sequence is TGTGCCAGCACCCGATGGGGTAGCTCCTACAATGAGCAGTTCTTC. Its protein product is CASTRWGSSYNEQFF.

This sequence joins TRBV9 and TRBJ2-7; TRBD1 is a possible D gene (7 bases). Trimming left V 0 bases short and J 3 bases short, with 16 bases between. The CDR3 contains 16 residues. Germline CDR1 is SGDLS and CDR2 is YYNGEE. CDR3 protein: CASSVGDSAGFYEQYF. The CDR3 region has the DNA TGTGCCAGCAGCGTAGGGGACAGCGCGGGGTTCTACGAGCAGTACTTC. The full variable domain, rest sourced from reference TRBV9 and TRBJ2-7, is DSGVTQTPKHLITATGQRVTLRCSPRSGDLSVYWYQQSLDQGLQFLIQYYNGEERAKGNILERFSAQQFPDLHSELNLSSLELGDSALYFCASSVGDSAGFYEQYFGPGTRLTVT.

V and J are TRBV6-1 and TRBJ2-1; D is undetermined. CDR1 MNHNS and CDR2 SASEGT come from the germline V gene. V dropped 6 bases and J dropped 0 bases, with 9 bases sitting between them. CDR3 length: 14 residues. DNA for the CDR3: TGTGCCAGCAGGGACGGTGGCTCCTACAATGAGCAGTTCTTC. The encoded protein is CASRDGGSYNEQFF.

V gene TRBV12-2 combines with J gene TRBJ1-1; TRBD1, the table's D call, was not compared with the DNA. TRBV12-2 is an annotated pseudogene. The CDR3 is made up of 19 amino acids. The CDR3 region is CASRLAGGQGSSMNTEAFF. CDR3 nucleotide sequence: TGTGCAAGTCGCTTAGCGGGGGGACAGGGCTCTTCTATGAACACTGAAGCTTTCTTT.

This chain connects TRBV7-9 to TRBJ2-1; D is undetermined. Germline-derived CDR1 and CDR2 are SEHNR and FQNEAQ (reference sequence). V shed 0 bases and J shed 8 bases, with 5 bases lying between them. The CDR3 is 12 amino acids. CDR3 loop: CASSLAADEQFF. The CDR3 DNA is TGTGCCAGCAGCTTAGCTGCGGATGAGCAGTTCTTC.

CDR3 sequence reads: CASRLGDNTEAFF. The CDR3 coding sequence is TGCGCCAGCAGACTAGGGGACAACACTGAAGCTTTCTTT. The V and J genes are TRBV4-1 and TRBJ1-1; D is perhaps TRBD1 (5 bases). Germline loops: CDR1 MGHRA, CDR2 YSYEKL. The CDR3 covers 13 residues. V dropped 6 bases and J dropped 2 bases, with 10 bases sitting between them.

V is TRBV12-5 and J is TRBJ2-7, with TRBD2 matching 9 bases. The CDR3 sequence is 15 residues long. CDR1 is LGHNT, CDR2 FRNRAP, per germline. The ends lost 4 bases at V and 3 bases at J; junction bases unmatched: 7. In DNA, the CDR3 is TGTGCTAGTGGTTCGTCATGGCGGGGGGGCTACGAGCAGTACTTC. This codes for CASGSSWRGGYEQYF.

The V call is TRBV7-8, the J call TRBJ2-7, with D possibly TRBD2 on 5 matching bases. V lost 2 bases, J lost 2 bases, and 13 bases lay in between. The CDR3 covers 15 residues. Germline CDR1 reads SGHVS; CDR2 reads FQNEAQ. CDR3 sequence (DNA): TGTGCCAGCAGCTTACTTGGGAGACTTACCTACGAGCAGTACTTC. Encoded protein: CASSLLGRLTYEQYF.

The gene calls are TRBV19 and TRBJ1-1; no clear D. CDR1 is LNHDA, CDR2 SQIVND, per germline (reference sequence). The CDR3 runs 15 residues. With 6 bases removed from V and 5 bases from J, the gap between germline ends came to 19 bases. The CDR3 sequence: CASRPNRPPKTEAFF. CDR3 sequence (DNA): TGTGCCAGTAGACCCAACCGCCCCCCAAAGACTGAAGCTTTCTTT.

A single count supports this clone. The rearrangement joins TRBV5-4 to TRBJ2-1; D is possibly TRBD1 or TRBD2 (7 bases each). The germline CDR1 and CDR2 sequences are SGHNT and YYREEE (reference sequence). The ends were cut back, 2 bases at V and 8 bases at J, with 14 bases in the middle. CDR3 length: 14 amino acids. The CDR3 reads CASSLTGAGDEQFF. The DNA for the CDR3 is TGTGCCAGCAGCTTAACAGGGGCGGGGGATGAGCAGTTCTTC.

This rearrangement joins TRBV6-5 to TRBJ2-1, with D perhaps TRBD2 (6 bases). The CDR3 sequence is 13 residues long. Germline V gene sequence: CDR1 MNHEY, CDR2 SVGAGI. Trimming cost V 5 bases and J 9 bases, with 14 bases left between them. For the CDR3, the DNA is TGTGCCAGCAGTAGACTAGTAGTTAGTGAGCAGTTCTTC. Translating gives CASSRLVVSEQFF.